This T cell receptor beta chain was sequenced in a study of CD8 T cells in ankylosing spondylitis. Whole-study results and caveats: Reactive arthritis synovial fluid and blood previously showed some of these motif variants. Blood of patients with ankylosing spondylitis appeared to be characterized by a TCR beta motif of roughly eight highly homologous variants. Reports say disease-linked clones showed up significantly more in matched ankylosing spondylitis synovial fluid.

One entry per CDR3 protein results from TCRdb running MiXCR on the 5' RACE reads. The sample has about 500,000 distinct CDR3 sequences; approximately 5% are singletons. This clonotype has a count of ten or more. Antigen unknown. Per the germline V gene, CDR1 is SGHRS and CDR2 is YFSETQ. This CDR3 has 14 amino acids. The germline V and J ends were trimmed by 0 bases and 4 bases, with 10 bases remaining between them. The sample comprised blood, either unsorted or a sorted T cell fraction (not recorded which). The TCR comes from a male donor with ankylosing spondylitis. The chain uses TRBV5-1 and TRBJ1-1; D remains unclear. CDR3 nucleotides: TGCGCCAGCAGCTTGGGGCTATTCAGCACTGAAGCTTTCTTT. Amino acids: CASSLGLFSTEAFF.